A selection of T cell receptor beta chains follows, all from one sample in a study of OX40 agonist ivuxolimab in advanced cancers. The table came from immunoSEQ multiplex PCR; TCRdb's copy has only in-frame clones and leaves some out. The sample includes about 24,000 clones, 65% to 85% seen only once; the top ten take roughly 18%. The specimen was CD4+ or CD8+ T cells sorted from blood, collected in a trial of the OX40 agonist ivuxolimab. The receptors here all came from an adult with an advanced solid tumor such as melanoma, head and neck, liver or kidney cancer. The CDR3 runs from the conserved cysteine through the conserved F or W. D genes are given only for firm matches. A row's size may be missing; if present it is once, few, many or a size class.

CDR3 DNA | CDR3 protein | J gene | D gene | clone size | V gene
TGTGCCAGCTCACCACCGGGACTAGCTCTCGGGACCCAGTACTTC | CASSPPGLALGTQYF | TRBJ2-5 | TRBD2 | NA | TRBV18
TGTGCCAGCAGCTATGGACGAACCGAAGCTTTCTTT | CASSYGRTEAFF | TRBJ1-1 | NA | few | TRBV5-6
TGCGCCAGCAGCCAACCCGGACCCTACGAGCAGTACTTC | CASSQPGPYEQYF | TRBJ2-7 | NA | NA | TRBV4-1
TGTGCCAGCAGTACAGGGGATGCAAATCAGCCCCAGCATTTT | CASSTGDANQPQHF | TRBJ1-5 | TRBD1 | NA | TRBV6-4
TGTGCCAGCAGCTTTCTCAGCGGGAAGGGGGATGAGCAGTTCTTC | CASSFLSGKGDEQFF | TRBJ2-1 | NA | once | TRBV7-2
TGTGCCAGCAGCGTAACAGGGGTGAACACTGAAGCTTTCTTT | CASSVTGVNTEAFF | TRBJ1-1 | TRBD1 | NA | TRBV9
TGTGCCAGTAGTCGGGACCCACACTCTGGAAACACCATATATTTT | CASSRDPHSGNTIYF | TRBJ1-3 | NA | NA | TRBV19
TGTGCCAGCAGCGAGACCTGGACAGGGAACTACGAGCAGTACTTC | CASSETWTGNYEQYF | TRBJ2-7 | TRBD1 | once | TRBV7-2
TGTGCCTGGAGTTTGGGAGTCGTCTATGGCTACACCTTC | CAWSLGVVYGYTF | TRBJ1-2 | NA | NA | TRBV30
TGCGCCAGCAGCTTGGTGGGGGGAATGAACACTGAAGCTTTCTTT | CASSLVGGMNTEAFF | TRBJ1-1 | NA | few | TRBV5-1
TGTGCCAGCAGTCCTAGCGGGGTGAACTACGAGCAGTACTTC | CASSPSGVNYEQYF | TRBJ2-7 | TRBD2 | NA | TRBV28
TGTGCCAGCAGCCCCAGTCGAGGGGTGGATACGCAGTATTTT | CASSPSRGVDTQYF | TRBJ2-3 | NA | NA | TRBV7-1
TGCGCCAGCAGCTTGGAGGGGACAGGGAGACCCTACGAGCAGTACTTC | CASSLEGTGRPYEQYF | TRBJ2-7 | TRBD1 | NA | TRBV5-1
TGTGCCAGCAGCTTACAGGGGAGCTCTGGAAACACCATATATTTT | CASSLQGSSGNTIYF | TRBJ1-3 | TRBD1 | NA | TRBV5-6
TGTGCCAGCAGCGTCGGGACAGCCGGCGGGGAGCTGTTTTTT | CASSVGTAGGELFF | TRBJ2-2 | TRBD1 | NA | TRBV9
TGTGCCATCAGCCCTAACAGGGGTGACATTCAGTACTTC | CAISPNRGDIQYF | TRBJ2-4 | TRBD1 | NA | TRBV10-3
TGTGCCAGCAGTTCCAGGACAGGCTCTGATGAGCAGTTCTTC | CASSSRTGSDEQFF | TRBJ2-1 | TRBD1 | NA | TRBV28
TGTGCCAGCAGCTTATCAGGGGGCGCGGACTATGGCTACACCTTC | CASSLSGGADYGYTF | TRBJ1-2 | TRBD1 | NA | TRBV28
TGTGCCAGTAGTCGCGGCCAAGACCGGACTACGCAGTATTTT | CASSRGQDRTTQYF | TRBJ2-3 | NA | NA | TRBV19
TGTGCCAGCAGTGAGGTCAGGGGGCTCGGGGAGCTGTTTTTT | CASSEVRGLGELFF | TRBJ2-2 | TRBD1 | NA | TRBV2
TGCAGCGTGGGCGACAGGACCCGCAATGAGCAGTTCTTC | CSVGDRTRNEQFF | TRBJ2-1 | NA | NA | TRBV29-1
TGTGCCTGGAGTTTTCTAGGGGACAGGGGAGCCGGGGAGCTGTTTTTT | CAWSFLGDRGAGELFF | TRBJ2-2 | TRBD1 | NA | TRBV30
TGTGCCAGCAGCTTGGCTGCGTTCCCTGAAGCTTTCTTT | CASSLAAFPEAFF | TRBJ1-1 | NA | NA | TRBV5-4
TGCGCCAGCAGTGGCGCAATTCTGGGGTCTGGGAACAATGAGCAGTTCTTC | CASSGAILGSGNNEQFF | TRBJ2-1 | NA | NA | TRBV10-1
TGTGCCAGCATCCTAAGTGGGTATAGCAATCAGCCCCAGCATTTT | CASILSGYSNQPQHF | TRBJ1-5 | NA | NA | TRBV11-3
TGTGCCAGCAGCGTTACACCGGGACAGGACCTTTATGGCTACACCTTC | CASSVTPGQDLYGYTF | TRBJ1-2 | TRBD1 | NA | TRBV9
TGCGCCAGCAGCCAAGGCCGGCAGAGCCATCAGCCCCAGCATTTT | CASSQGRQSHQPQHF | TRBJ1-5 | NA | NA | TRBV4-1
TGTGCCAGCAGCCAAGCATCGGGAGTCTACGAGCAGTACTTC | CASSQASGVYEQYF | TRBJ2-7 | NA | few | TRBV11-2
TGTGCCAGCAGCAAAACTGCAGCGGGAGGGTTGGTTGGTGAGCAGTTCTTC | CASSKTAAGGLVGEQFF | TRBJ2-1 | TRBD2 | NA | TRBV7-3
TGTGCCAGCACCATGACAGGGGGGTACACCGGGGAGCTGTTTTTT | CASTMTGGYTGELFF | TRBJ2-2 | TRBD1 | NA | TRBV2
TGTGCCAGCAGTCACCCACGTCCCGGGACTAGCGGGAGGAGACAAGAGACCCAGTACTTC | CASSHPRPGTSGRRQETQYF | TRBJ2-5 | TRBD2 | NA | TRBV28
TGTGCCAGCAGTCAGGGGAGGACTGAAGCTTTCTTT | CASSQGRTEAFF | TRBJ1-1 | NA | once | TRBV2
TGTGCCAGCAGCCAAGATCGGGCTAGCTCTAGCACCGGGGAGCTGTTTTTT | CASSQDRASSSTGELFF | TRBJ2-2 | NA | NA | TRBV14
TGTGCCAGTAGTAGGGAAAGTGGAAACACCATATATTTT | CASSRESGNTIYF | TRBJ1-3 | NA | NA | TRBV19
TGTGCCTGGAGTGTACGGGGACAGCAATTGAACAATGAGCAGTTCTTC | CAWSVRGQQLNNEQFF | TRBJ2-1 | TRBD1 | few | TRBV30
TGTGCCAGCAGTTCCCTGACAGGGGCAAACGAGCAGTACTTC | CASSSLTGANEQYF | TRBJ2-7 | TRBD1 | NA | TRBV27
TGTGCCAGCAGCTCAACCGGCCTTAGGGGTGGTGAGCAGTTCTTC | CASSSTGLRGGEQFF | TRBJ2-1 | NA | NA | TRBV7-8
TGTGCCAGCAGCTGGGGGAACACTGAAGCTTTCTTT | CASSWGNTEAFF | TRBJ1-1 | NA | NA | TRBV6-1
TGTGCCAGCAGCCAGGGGGGGAGCTCCTACGAGCAGTACTTC | CASSQGGSSYEQYF | TRBJ2-7 | NA | once | TRBV5-4
TGTGCCAGCAGTGAAGGGATACGCTACACCTTC | CASSEGIRYTF | TRBJ1-2 | NA | NA | TRBV2
TGCGCCAGCAGCGCCCACCTCCGCGGGACAGCAGAAGAGACCCAGTACTTC | CASSAHLRGTAEETQYF | TRBJ2-5 | NA | NA | TRBV5-1
TGTGCCTGGAGTGTGAGAACCCTAGCGGGGGTAACCTACGAGCAGTACTTC | CAWSVRTLAGVTYEQYF | TRBJ2-7 | TRBD2 | NA | TRBV30
TGTGCCAGCAGCCAAGAGGCTAGCGGGATGGATGAGCAGTTCTTC | CASSQEASGMDEQFF | TRBJ2-1 | TRBD2 | NA | TRBV4-2
TGTGCCAGCAGCCCCCAGAAGGGGGCTTCCTACGAGCAGTACTTC | CASSPQKGASYEQYF | TRBJ2-7 | TRBD1 | NA | TRBV7-3
TGTGCCAGCAGCTCCGTTTTTACCCGGGACTTTAGAGAGACCCAGTACTTC | CASSSVFTRDFRETQYF | TRBJ2-5 | NA | NA | TRBV5-6
TGCAGCGTTAACGGGGGAAAAGCCAAAAACATTCAGTACTTC | CSVNGGKAKNIQYF | TRBJ2-4 | NA | NA | TRBV29-1
TGCGCCAGCAGCTTGGAAGGGGGAGCCAAAAACATTCAGTACTTC | CASSLEGGAKNIQYF | TRBJ2-4 | NA | NA | TRBV5-1